These T cell receptor beta chains were read from a single sample in a study of OX40 agonist ivuxolimab in advanced cancers. The table came from immunoSEQ multiplex PCR; TCRdb's copy has only in-frame clones and leaves some out. Altogether about 50,000 clones are present, roughly 86% being singletons, with the ten largest covering approximately 6.6%. The sequenced sample was CD4+ or CD8+ T cells sorted from blood, obtained in a trial of the OX40 agonist ivuxolimab. Receptor source: an adult with an advanced solid tumor such as melanoma, head and neck, liver or kidney cancer. The CDR3 runs from the conserved cysteine through the conserved F or W. A D gene is named only where the DNA matches it firmly. The size entry is marked missing in some rows and otherwise reads once, few, many or a size class.

CDR3 length: 14
V gene: TRBV5-1
D gene: TRBD1
J gene: TRBJ2-3
clone size: once
CDR3 DNA: TGCGCCAGCGGAGGACAGGGTCAGACAGATACGCAGTATTTT
CDR3 protein: CASGGQGQTDTQYF

CDR3 length: 17
V gene: TRBV5-4
D gene: -
J gene: TRBJ2-4
clone size: -
CDR3 DNA: TGTGCCAGCAGCTTGGCCGAACAGCCTTTAGCCAAAAACATTCAGTACTTC
CDR3 protein: CASSLAEQPLAKNIQYF

CDR3 length: 15
V gene: TRBV29-1
D gene: -
J gene: TRBJ1-1
clone size: -
CDR3 DNA: TGCAGCGTTGTTCACCGGGGACCGAGGAACACTGAAGCTTTCTTT
CDR3 protein: CSVVHRGPRNTEAFF

CDR3 length: 11
V gene: TRBV10-1
D gene: -
J gene: TRBJ2-7
clone size: few
CDR3 DNA: TGCGCCAGCGGTGAGGGATACGAGCAGTACTTC
CDR3 protein: CASGEGYEQYF

CDR3 length: 13
V gene: TRBV7-3
D gene: -
J gene: TRBJ2-1
clone size: few
CDR3 DNA: TGTGCCAGCAGCTTAACATCCTACAATGAGCAGTTCTTC
CDR3 protein: CASSLTSYNEQFF

CDR3 length: 14
V gene: TRBV10-3
D gene: TRBD1
J gene: TRBJ2-3
clone size: once
CDR3 DNA: TGTGCCATCAGTGGGACAGGTCCCACAGATACGCAGTATTTT
CDR3 protein: CAISGTGPTDTQYF

CDR3 length: 14
V gene: TRBV30
D gene: -
J gene: TRBJ2-2
clone size: once
CDR3 DNA: TGTGCCTGGAGTGTACTACAGTTCACCGGGGAGCTGTTTTTT
CDR3 protein: CAWSVLQFTGELFF

CDR3 length: 14
V gene: TRBV28
D gene: -
J gene: TRBJ1-3
clone size: once
CDR3 DNA: TGTGCCAGCAGTCCGCCGACGAGGGGAAACACCATATATTTT
CDR3 protein: CASSPPTRGNTIYF

CDR3 length: 17
V gene: TRBV4-1
D gene: TRBD1
J gene: TRBJ1-2
clone size: -
CDR3 DNA: TGCGCCAGCAGCCAAGTAACCCGGGACAGGGAGGGCTATGGCTACACCTTC
CDR3 protein: CASSQVTRDREGYGYTF

CDR3 length: 16
V gene: TRBV19
D gene: -
J gene: TRBJ2-3
clone size: -
CDR3 DNA: TGTGCCAGTAGTCCCCGGGACACCGGGAGAACAGATACGCAGTATTTT
CDR3 protein: CASSPRDTGRTDTQYF

CDR3 length: 15
V gene: TRBV27
D gene: TRBD1
J gene: TRBJ1-2
clone size: -
CDR3 DNA: TGTGCCAGCAGTTTAGGGACAGGGAGTTCTGGCGGCTACACCTTC
CDR3 protein: CASSLGTGSSGGYTF

CDR3 length: 12
V gene: TRBV5-4
D gene: TRBD1
J gene: TRBJ2-7
clone size: -
CDR3 DNA: TGTGCCAGCAGCTCGGACAGGTTCGAGCAGTACTTC
CDR3 protein: CASSSDRFEQYF

CDR3 length: 11
V gene: TRBV18
D gene: -
J gene: TRBJ2-5
clone size: -
CDR3 DNA: TGTGCCAGCTCACCCAAAGAGACCCAGTACTTC
CDR3 protein: CASSPKETQYF

CDR3 length: 17
V gene: TRBV7-9
D gene: -
J gene: TRBJ2-3
clone size: -
CDR3 DNA: TGTGCCAGCAGCGAAAGTAACCGGGCTGATGGCACAGATACGCAGTATTTT
CDR3 protein: CASSESNRADGTDTQYF

CDR3 length: 16
V gene: TRBV9
D gene: TRBD2
J gene: TRBJ2-2
clone size: -
CDR3 DNA: TGTGCCAGCAGCGTAGTAGCGGGAGGTACAGGCGGGGAGCTGTTTTTT
CDR3 protein: CASSVVAGGTGGELFF

CDR3 length: 15
V gene: TRBV28
D gene: -
J gene: TRBJ2-7
clone size: -
CDR3 DNA: TGTGCCAGCAGTTATCAGCGTGAGATCAACTACGAGCAGTACTTC
CDR3 protein: CASSYQREINYEQYF

CDR3 length: 12
V gene: TRBV6-1
D gene: -
J gene: TRBJ1-1
clone size: once
CDR3 DNA: TGTGCCAGCAGCCCGCTCCGCACTGAAGCTTTCTTT
CDR3 protein: CASSPLRTEAFF

CDR3 length: 16
V gene: TRBV5-1
D gene: -
J gene: TRBJ2-3
clone size: -
CDR3 DNA: TGCGCCAGCAGCCGCTCCACAGGGTTTAGCACAGATACGCAGTATTTT
CDR3 protein: CASSRSTGFSTDTQYF

CDR3 length: 13
V gene: TRBV5-6
D gene: -
J gene: TRBJ2-3
clone size: once
CDR3 DNA: TGTGCCAGCAGCTTAGACACCACAGATACGCAGTATTTT
CDR3 protein: CASSLDTTDTQYF

CDR3 length: 15
V gene: TRBV30
D gene: -
J gene: TRBJ2-2
clone size: -
CDR3 DNA: TGTGCCTGGAGTTACCTGGGGGCAAGCGCCGGGGAGCTGTTTTTT
CDR3 protein: CAWSYLGASAGELFF

CDR3 length: 15
V gene: TRBV5-1
D gene: TRBD1
J gene: TRBJ1-4
clone size: -
CDR3 DNA: TGCGCCAGCAGCTCACAAGGGACAGGGGGGGAAAAACTGTTTTTT
CDR3 protein: CASSSQGTGGEKLFF

CDR3 length: 13
V gene: TRBV6-5
D gene: -
J gene: TRBJ1-1
clone size: -
CDR3 DNA: TGTGCCAGCAGTTACTCACGGAGCACTGAAGCTTTCTTT
CDR3 protein: CASSYSRSTEAFF

CDR3 length: 14
V gene: TRBV28
D gene: -
J gene: TRBJ2-1
clone size: -
CDR3 DNA: TGTGCCAGCAGTTTTGTTAACCCCCCCCATGAGCAGTTCTTC
CDR3 protein: CASSFVNPPHEQFF

CDR3 length: 11
V gene: TRBV7-6
D gene: -
J gene: TRBJ1-2
clone size: once
CDR3 DNA: TGTGGTCCCCGGACGGACTATGGCTACACCTTC
CDR3 protein: CGPRTDYGYTF

CDR3 length: 14
V gene: TRBV6-6
D gene: TRBD1
J gene: TRBJ2-7
clone size: -
CDR3 DNA: TGTGCCAGCAGTCTAGGACAGGGTCCCGACGAGCAGTACTTC
CDR3 protein: CASSLGQGPDEQYF

CDR3 length: 12
V gene: TRBV30
D gene: -
J gene: TRBJ2-5
clone size: -
CDR3 DNA: TGTGCCTGGAGTGCGGGGTGGGAGACCCAGTACTTC
CDR3 protein: CAWSAGWETQYF

CDR3 length: 14
V gene: TRBV7-2
D gene: -
J gene: TRBJ1-3
clone size: -
CDR3 DNA: TGTGCCAGCAGCTCCAGGGCGTCTGGAAACACCATATATTTT
CDR3 protein: CASSSRASGNTIYF

CDR3 length: 16
V gene: TRBV7-3
D gene: -
J gene: TRBJ1-3
clone size: -
CDR3 DNA: TGTGCCAGCAGCTTAAGAGGAACTAATACTGGAAACACCATATATTTT
CDR3 protein: CASSLRGTNTGNTIYF

CDR3 length: 15
V gene: TRBV5-1
D gene: -
J gene: TRBJ2-2
clone size: -
CDR3 DNA: TGCGCCAGCAGCTTGGAGGTGGGAGCCACCGGGGAGCTGTTTTTT
CDR3 protein: CASSLEVGATGELFF

CDR3 length: 15
V gene: TRBV28
D gene: -
J gene: TRBJ2-7
clone size: -
CDR3 DNA: TGTGCCAGCAGTTTTTTGCGGATCAGCTCCTACGAGCAGTACTTC
CDR3 protein: CASSFLRISSYEQYF

CDR3 length: 15
V gene: TRBV6-5
D gene: -
J gene: TRBJ1-2
clone size: -
CDR3 DNA: TGTGCCAGCAGTTACTCGACCGCAAGTAGCTATGGCTACACCTTC
CDR3 protein: CASSYSTASSYGYTF

CDR3 length: 15
V gene: TRBV5-5
D gene: -
J gene: TRBJ1-1
clone size: -
CDR3 DNA: TGTGCCAGCAGCTTTGTAAATCACCCTTACACTGAAGCTTTCTTT
CDR3 protein: CASSFVNHPYTEAFF

CDR3 length: 14
V gene: TRBV27
D gene: -
J gene: TRBJ2-2
clone size: -
CDR3 DNA: TGTGCCAGCAGTTTTTCGGCTGGATGGAGGGAGCTGTTTTTT
CDR3 protein: CASSFSAGWRELFF

CDR3 length: 14
V gene: TRBV7-6
D gene: -
J gene: TRBJ2-3
clone size: -
CDR3 DNA: TGTGCCAGCAGCCCAGGGGGGGACACAGATACGCAGTATTTT
CDR3 protein: CASSPGGDTDTQYF

CDR3 length: 14
V gene: TRBV28
D gene: -
J gene: TRBJ2-7
clone size: few
CDR3 DNA: TGTGCCAGCAACTCAGGCCTATGGGGCTACGAGCAGTACTTC
CDR3 protein: CASNSGLWGYEQYF